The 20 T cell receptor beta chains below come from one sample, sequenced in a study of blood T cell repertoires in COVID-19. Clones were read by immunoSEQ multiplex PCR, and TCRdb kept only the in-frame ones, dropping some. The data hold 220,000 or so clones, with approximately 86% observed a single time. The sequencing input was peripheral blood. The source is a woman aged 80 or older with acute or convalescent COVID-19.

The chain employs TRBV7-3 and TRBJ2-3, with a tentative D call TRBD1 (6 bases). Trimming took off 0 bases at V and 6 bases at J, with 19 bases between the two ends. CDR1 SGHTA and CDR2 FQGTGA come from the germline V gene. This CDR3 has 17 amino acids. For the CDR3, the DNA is TGTGCCAGCAGCTTAACGTTAAGGGGGAGCGGAGGTGATACGCAGTATTTT. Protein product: CASSLTLRGSGGDTQYF.

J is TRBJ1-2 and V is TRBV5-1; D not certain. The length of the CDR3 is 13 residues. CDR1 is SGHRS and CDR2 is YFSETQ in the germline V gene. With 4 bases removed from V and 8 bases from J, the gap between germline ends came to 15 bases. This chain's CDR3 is CASSPERVRGYTF. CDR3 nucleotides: TGCGCCAGCAGCCCGGAACGGGTGAGAGGCTACACCTTC.

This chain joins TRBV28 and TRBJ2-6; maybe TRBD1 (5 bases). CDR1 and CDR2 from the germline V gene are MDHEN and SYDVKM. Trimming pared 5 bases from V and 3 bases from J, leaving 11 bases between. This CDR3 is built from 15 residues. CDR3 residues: CASSGRGYGANVLTF. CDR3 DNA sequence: TGTGCCAGCAGTGGAAGGGGTTATGGGGCCAACGTCCTGACTTTC. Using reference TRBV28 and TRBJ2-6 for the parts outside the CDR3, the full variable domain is DVKVTQSSRYLVKRTGEKVFLECVQDMDHENMFWYRQDPGLGLRLIYFSYDVKMKEKGDIPEGYSVSREKKERFSLILESASTNQTSMYLCASSGRGYGANVLTFGAGSRLTVL.

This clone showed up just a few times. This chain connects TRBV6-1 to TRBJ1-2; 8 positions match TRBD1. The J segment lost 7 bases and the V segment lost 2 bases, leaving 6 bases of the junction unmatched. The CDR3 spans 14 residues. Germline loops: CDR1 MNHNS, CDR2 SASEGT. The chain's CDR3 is CASSELGTGGGYTF. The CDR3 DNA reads TGTGCCAGCAGTGAATTGGGGACAGGAGGTGGCTACACCTTC.

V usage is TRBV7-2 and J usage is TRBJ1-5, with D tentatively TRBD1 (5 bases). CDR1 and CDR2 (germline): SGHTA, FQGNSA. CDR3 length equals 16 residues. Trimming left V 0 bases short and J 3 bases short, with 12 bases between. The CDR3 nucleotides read TGTGCCAGCAGCTTAGCAGGGGTCCAGGACAATCAGCCCCAGCATTTT. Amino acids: CASSLAGVQDNQPQHF. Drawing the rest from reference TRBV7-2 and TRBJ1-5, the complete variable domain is GAGVSQSPSNKVTEKGKDVELRCDPISGHTALYWYRQSLGQGLEFLIYFQGNSAPDKSGLPSDRFSAERTGGSVSTLTIQRTQQEDSAVYLCASSLAGVQDNQPQHFGDGTRLSIL.

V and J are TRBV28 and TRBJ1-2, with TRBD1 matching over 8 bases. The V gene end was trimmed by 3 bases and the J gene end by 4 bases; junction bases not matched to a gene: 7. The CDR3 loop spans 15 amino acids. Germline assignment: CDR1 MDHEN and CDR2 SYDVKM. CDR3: CASSLTGVFRYGYTF. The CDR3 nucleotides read TGTGCCAGCAGTTTGACAGGGGTATTTCGCTATGGCTACACCTTC.

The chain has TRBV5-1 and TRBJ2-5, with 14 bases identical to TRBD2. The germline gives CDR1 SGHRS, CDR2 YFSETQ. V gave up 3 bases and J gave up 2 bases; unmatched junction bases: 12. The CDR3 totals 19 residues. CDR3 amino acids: CASSWKTSGGASFQETQYF. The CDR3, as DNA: TGCGCCAGCAGCTGGAAGACTAGCGGGGGGGCCTCGTTTCAAGAGACCCAGTACTTC.

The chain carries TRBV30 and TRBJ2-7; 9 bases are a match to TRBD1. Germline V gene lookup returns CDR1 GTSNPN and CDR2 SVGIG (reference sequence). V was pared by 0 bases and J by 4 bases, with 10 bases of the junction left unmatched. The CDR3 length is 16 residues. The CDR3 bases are TGTGCCTGGAGTGTAAAACAGGGACAGGGATCTTACGAGCAGTACTTC. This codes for CAWSVKQGQGSYEQYF.

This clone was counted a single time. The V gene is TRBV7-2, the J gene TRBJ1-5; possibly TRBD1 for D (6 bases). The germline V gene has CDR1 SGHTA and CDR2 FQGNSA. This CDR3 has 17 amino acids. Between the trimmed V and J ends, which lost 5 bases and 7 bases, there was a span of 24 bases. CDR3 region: CASSGAGDLWTTQPQHF. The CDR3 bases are TGTGCCAGCAGCGGCGCAGGGGACCTCTGGACGACGCAGCCCCAGCATTTT.

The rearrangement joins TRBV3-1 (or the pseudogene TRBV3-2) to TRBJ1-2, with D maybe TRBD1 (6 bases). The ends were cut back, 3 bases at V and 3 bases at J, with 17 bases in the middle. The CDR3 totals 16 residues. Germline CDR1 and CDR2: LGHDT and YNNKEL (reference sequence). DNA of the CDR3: TGTGCCAGCAGCCATCAATGGGACACAGCATACTATGGCTACACCTTC. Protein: CASSHQWDTAYYGYTF.

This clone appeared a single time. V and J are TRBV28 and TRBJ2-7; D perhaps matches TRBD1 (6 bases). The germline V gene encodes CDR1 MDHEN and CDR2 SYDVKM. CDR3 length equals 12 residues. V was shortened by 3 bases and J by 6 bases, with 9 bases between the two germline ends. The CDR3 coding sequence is TGTGCCAGCAGTTTGCTAGGGGGCGAGCAGTACTTC. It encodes CASSLLGGEQYF.

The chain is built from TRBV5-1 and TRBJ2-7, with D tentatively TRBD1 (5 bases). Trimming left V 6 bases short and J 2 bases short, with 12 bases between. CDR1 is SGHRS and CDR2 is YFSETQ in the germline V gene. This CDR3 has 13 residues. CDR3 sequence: CASKVTDAYEQYF. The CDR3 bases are TGCGCCAGCAAGGTGACAGACGCCTACGAGCAGTACTTC.

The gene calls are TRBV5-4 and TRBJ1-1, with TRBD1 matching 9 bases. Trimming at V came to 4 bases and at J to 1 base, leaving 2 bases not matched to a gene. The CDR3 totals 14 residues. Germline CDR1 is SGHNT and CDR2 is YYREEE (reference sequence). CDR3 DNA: TGTGCCAGCAGCACGACAGGGGGGAACACTGAAGCTTTCTTT. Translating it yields CASSTTGGNTEAFF.

CDR3 amino acids: CASRSGGGTEAFF. CDR3 bases: TGTGCCAGCAGGAGTGGGGGAGGCACTGAAGCTTTCTTT. The chain carries TRBV2 and TRBJ1-1; a weak D match, TRBD1 (5 bases). CDR1 and CDR2 (germline): SNHLY, FYNNEI. The CDR3 has 13 amino acids. Trimming took 6 bases from V and 4 from J, leaving 12 bases between them. Using reference TRBV2 and TRBJ1-1 for the parts outside the CDR3, the full variable domain is EPEVTQTPSHQVTQMGQEVILRCVPISNHLYFYWYRQILGQKVEFLVSFYNNEISEKSEIFDDQFSVERPDGSNFTLKIRSTKLEDSAMYFCASRSGGGTEAFFGQGTRLTVV.

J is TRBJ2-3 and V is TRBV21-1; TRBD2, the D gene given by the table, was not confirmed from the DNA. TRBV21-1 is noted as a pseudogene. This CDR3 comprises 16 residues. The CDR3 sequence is CASSKDGVLGTDTQYF. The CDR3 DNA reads TGTGCCAGCAGCAAAGACGGGGTTCTGGGCACAGATACGCAGTATTTT.

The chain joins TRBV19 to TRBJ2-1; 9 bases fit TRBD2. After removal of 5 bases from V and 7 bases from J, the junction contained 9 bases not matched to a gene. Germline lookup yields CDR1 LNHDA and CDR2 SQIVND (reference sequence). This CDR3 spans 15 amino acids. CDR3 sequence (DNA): TGTGCCAGTAGTTCAGGCGGGGGGGCCAGAAATGAGCAGTTCTTC. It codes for CASSSGGGARNEQFF.

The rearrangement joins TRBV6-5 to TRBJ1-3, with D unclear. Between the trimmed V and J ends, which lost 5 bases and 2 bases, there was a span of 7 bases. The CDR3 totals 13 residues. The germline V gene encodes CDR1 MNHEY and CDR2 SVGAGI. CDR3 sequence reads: CASSREPGNTIYF. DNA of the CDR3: TGTGCCAGCAGTCGCGAGCCTGGAAACACCATATATTTT.

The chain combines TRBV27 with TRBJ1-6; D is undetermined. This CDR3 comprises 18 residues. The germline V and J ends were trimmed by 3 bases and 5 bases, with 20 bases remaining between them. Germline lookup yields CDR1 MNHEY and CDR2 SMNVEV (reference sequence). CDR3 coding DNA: TGTGCCAGCAGTTTCAACCCCGGCCGGGATATTAATAATTCACCCCTCCACTTT. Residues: CASSFNPGRDINNSPLHF.

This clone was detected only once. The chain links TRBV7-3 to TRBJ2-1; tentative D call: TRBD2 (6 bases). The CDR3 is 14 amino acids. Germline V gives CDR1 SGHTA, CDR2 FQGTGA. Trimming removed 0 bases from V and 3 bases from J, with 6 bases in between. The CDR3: CASSLTGGYNEQFF. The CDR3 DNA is TGTGCCAGCAGCTTAACGGGAGGCTACAATGAGCAGTTCTTC. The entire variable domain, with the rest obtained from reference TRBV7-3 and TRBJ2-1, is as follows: GAGVSQTPSNKVTEKGKYVELRCDPISGHTALYWYRQSLGQGPEFLIYFQGTGAADDSGLPNDRFFAVRPEGSVSTLKIQRTERGDSAVYLCASSLTGGYNEQFFGPGTRLTVL.

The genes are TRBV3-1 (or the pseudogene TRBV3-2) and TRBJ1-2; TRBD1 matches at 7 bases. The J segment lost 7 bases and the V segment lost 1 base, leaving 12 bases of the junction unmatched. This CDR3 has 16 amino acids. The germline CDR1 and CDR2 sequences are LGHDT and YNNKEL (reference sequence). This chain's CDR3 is CASSQGFGQVAGGYTF. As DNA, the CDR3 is TGTGCCAGCAGCCAAGGATTCGGACAGGTCGCCGGTGGCTACACCTTC.